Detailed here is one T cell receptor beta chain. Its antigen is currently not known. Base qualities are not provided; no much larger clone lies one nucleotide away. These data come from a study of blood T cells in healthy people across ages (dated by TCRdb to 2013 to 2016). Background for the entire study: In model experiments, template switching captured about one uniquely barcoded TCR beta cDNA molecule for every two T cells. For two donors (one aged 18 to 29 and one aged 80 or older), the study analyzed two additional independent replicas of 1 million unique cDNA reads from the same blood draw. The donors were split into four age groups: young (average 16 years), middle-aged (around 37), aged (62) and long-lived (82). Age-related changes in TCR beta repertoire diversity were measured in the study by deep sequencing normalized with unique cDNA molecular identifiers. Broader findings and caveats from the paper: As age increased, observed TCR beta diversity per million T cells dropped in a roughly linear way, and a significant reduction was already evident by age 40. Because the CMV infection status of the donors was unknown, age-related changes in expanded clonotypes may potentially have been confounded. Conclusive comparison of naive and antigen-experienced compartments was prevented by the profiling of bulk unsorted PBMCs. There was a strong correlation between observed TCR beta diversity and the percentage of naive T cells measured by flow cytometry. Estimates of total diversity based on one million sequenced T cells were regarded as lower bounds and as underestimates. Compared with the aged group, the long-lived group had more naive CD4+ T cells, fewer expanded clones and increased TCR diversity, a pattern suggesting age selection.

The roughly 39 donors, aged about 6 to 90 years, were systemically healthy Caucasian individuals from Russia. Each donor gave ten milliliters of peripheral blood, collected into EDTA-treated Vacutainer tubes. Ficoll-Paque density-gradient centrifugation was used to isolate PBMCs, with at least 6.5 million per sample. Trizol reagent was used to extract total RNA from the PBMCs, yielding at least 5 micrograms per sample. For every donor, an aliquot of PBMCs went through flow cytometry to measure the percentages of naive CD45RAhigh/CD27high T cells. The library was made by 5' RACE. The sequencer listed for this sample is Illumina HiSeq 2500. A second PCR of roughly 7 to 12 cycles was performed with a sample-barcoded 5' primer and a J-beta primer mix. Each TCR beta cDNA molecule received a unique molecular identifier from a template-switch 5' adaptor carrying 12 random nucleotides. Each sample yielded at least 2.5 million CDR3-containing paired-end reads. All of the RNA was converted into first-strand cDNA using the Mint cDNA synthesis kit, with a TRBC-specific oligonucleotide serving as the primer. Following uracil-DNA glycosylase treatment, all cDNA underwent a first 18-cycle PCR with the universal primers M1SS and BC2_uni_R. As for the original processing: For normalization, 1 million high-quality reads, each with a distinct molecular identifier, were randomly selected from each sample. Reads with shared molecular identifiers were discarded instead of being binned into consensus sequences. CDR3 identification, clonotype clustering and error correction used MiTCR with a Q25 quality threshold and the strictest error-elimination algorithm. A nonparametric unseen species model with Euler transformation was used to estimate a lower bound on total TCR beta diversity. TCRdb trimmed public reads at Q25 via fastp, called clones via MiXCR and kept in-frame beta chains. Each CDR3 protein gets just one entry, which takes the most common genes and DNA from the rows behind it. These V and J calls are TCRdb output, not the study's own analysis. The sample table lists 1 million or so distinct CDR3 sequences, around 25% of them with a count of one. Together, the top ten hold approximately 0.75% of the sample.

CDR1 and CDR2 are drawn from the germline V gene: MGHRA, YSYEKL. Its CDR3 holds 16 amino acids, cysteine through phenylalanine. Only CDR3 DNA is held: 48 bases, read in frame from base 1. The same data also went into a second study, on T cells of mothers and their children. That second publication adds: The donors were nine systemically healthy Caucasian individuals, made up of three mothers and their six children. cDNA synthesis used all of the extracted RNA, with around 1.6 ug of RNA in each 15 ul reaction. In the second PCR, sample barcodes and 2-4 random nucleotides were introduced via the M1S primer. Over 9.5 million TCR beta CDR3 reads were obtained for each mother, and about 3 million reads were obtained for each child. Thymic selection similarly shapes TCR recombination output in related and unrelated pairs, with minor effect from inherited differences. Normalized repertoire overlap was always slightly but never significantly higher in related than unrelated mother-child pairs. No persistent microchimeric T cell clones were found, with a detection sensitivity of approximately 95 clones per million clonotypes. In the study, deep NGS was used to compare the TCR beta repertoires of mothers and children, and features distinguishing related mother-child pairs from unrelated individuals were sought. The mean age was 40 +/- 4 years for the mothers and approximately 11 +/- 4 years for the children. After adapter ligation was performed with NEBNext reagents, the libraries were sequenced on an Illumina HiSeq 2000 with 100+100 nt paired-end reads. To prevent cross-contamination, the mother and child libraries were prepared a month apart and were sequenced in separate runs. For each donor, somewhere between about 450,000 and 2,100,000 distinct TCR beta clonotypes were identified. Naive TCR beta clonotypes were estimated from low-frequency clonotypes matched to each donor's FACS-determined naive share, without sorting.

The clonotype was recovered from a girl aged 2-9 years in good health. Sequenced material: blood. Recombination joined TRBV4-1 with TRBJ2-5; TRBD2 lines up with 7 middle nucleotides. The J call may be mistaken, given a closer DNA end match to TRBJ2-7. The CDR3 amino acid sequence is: CASSPHAAGATYEQYF. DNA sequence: TGCGCCAGCAGCCCCCATGCGGCGGGAGCCACCTACGAGCAGTACTTC.